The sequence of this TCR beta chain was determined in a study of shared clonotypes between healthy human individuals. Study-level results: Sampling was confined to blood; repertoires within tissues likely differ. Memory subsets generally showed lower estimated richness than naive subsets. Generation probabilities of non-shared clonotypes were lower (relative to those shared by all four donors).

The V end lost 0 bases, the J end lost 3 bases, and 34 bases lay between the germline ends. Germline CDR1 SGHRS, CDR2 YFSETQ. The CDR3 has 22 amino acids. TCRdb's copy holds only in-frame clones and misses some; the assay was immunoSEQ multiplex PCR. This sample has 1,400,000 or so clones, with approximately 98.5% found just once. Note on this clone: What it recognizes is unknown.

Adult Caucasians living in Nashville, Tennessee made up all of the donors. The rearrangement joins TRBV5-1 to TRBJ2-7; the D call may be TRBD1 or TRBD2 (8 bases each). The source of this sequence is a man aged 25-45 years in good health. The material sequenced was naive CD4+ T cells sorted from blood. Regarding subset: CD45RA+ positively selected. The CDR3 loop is CASSLDRRSTGDSSGFIYEQYF. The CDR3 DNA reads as TGCGCCAGCAGCTTGGATCGTAGATCGACAGGGGATTCTAGCGGGTTCATCTACGAGCAGTACTTC.